A single T cell receptor (beta chain) is shown here with its context. This entry is derived from a study of blood T cell repertoires in COVID-19. CDR3 length equals 16 residues. J was trimmed by 3 bases and V by 4 bases; bases with no gene match: 8. Germline V gene lookup returns CDR1 SEHNR and CDR2 FQNEAQ (reference sequence). Assay: immunoSEQ multiplex PCR; the TCRdb copy retains only in-frame clones and omits some. The sample includes under 25,000 clones, over 80% of them seen just once. Sequencing used peripheral blood. The J gene is TRBJ1-1, the V gene TRBV7-9; the match to TRBD1 covers 10 bases. This receptor was taken from a human donor in a cohort sampled during active COVID-19. CDR3 region: CASSWGQGTGDTEAFF. Written as DNA, the CDR3 is TGTGCCAGCAGCTGGGGACAGGGGACGGGGGACACTGAAGCTTTCTTT. Full variable domain (missing parts from reference TRBV7-9 and TRBJ1-1): DTGVSQNPRHKITKRGQNVTFRCDPISEHNRLYWYRQTLGQGPEFLTYFQNEAQLEKSRLLSDRFSAERPKGSFSTLEIQRTEQGDSAMYLCASSWGQGTGDTEAFFGQGTRLTVV.